This T cell receptor (beta chain) was obtained from a study of blood T cells in healthy people across ages. Study-wide results and limits: Unknown CMV status may confound age-related changes in expanded clones.

Donors were systemically healthy Caucasian individuals from Russia aged about 6 to 95 years. Per sample, at least 5 micrograms of total RNA were extracted. This clonotype was found many times. Its antigen is still unknown. With a J-beta primer mix and a sample-barcoded 5' primer, a second PCR ran about 6 to 11 cycles. A tag from a template-switch adaptor with 12 random nucleotides marked each cDNA molecule. MiXCR was run by TCRdb on the 5' RACE reads, yielding one entry per CDR3 protein. The sample consists of hundreds of thousands of distinct CDR3 sequences, 25% to 30% of them appearing once. CDR1 and CDR2 from the germline V gene are GTSNPN and SVGIG (reference sequence). The CDR3 loop spans 12 amino acids. Trimming removed 0 bases at V and 3 bases at J, with 6 bases between.

V gene TRBV30 combines with J gene TRBJ2-7; D call uncertain. The specimen was blood. The receptor comes from an elderly woman in good health. CDR3: CAWSVSRYEQYF. Written as DNA, the CDR3 is TGTGCCTGGAGTGTATCCCGCTACGAGCAGTACTTC.